This is a list of T cell receptor beta chains from one sample in a study of blood T cell repertoires in COVID-19. The data were produced by immunoSEQ multiplex PCR, yet TCRdb's version contains in-frame clones alone and is incomplete. Seen here are roughly 100,000 clones, around 79% observed once, and the top ten hold roughly 20%. The sample was peripheral blood. These receptors originate from an older man with active or convalescent COVID-19. Both conserved end residues are part of each CDR3. Each record gives: J gene, V gene, clone size, D gene, CDR3 DNA, CDR3 protein. A D gene is named only where the DNA matches it firmly. Clone size is shown for a subset of rows, as once, few, many or a class of expanded clone.

TRBJ1-5 TRBV4-1 once TRBD1 TGCGCCAGCAGCCCTGAGGACAGGTTTGGCGATCAGCCCCAGCATTTT CASSPEDRFGDQPQHF
TRBJ1-2 TRBV6-6 NA NA TGTGCCAGCCGACCTCAGGGATCCTATGGCTACACCTTC CASRPQGSYGYTF
TRBJ2-5 TRBV7-2 NA NA TGTGCCAGCAGCTTAGAAGGGGTTCGCCAAGAGACCCAGTACTTC CASSLEGVRQETQYF
TRBJ1-2 TRBV7-2 NA TRBD1 TGTGCCAGCAGCCCGGTCACAGGGGACTATGGCTACACCTTC CASSPVTGDYGYTF
TRBJ2-7 TRBV5-6 NA TRBD2 TGTGCCAGCACCCGAGGGACTAGCTCCTACGAGCAGTACTTC CASTRGTSSYEQYF
TRBJ2-2 TRBV19 NA TRBD1 TGTGCCAGTAGCTGGGACAGGGGAAACACCGGGGAGCTGTTTTTT CASSWDRGNTGELFF
TRBJ2-7 TRBV10-1 NA TRBD1 TGCGCCAGCAGTCCCGGGACAGGCTACGAGCAGTACTTC CASSPGTGYEQYF
TRBJ2-2 TRBV29-1 few NA TGCAGCGTAAAAGGGGCCACCGGGGAGCTGTTTTTT CSVKGATGELFF
TRBJ1-1 TRBV5-1 NA NA TGCGCCAGCAGCTCCGTCGACAGGCTCTTCACTGAAGCTTTCTTT CASSSVDRLFTEAFF
TRBJ2-2 TRBV3-1/TRBV3-2 NA TRBD1 TGTGCCAGCACCGGGACAGGGAACACCGGGGAGCTGTTTTTT CASTGTGNTGELFF
TRBJ1-1 TRBV7-3 NA NA TGTGCCAGCAGCTTAGATGGCGGCACTGAAGCTTTCTTT CASSLDGGTEAFF
TRBJ2-1 TRBV6-5 NA NA TGTGCCAGCGGAAGAATCACGGGAACCTACAATGAGCAGTTCTTC CASGRITGTYNEQFF
TRBJ2-7 TRBV3-1/TRBV3-2 NA TRBD2 TGTGCCAGCAGCCATCCAGCGGGAGGCTCCTACGAGCAGTACTTC CASSHPAGGSYEQYF
TRBJ1-1 TRBV2 once NA TGTGCCAGCAGTTTACAGGGAGGGGAGAACACTGAAGCTTTCTTT CASSLQGGENTEAFF
TRBJ1-2 TRBV6-5 NA NA TGTGCCAGCAGTCAAACAGCTTATGGCTACACCTTC CASSQTAYGYTF
TRBJ2-3 TRBV5-1 NA NA TGCGCCAGCAGCTTGGGGAGTAGCGGTGGTACAGATACGCAGTATTTT CASSLGSSGGTDTQYF
TRBJ1-6 TRBV12-3/TRBV12-4 once NA TGTGCCAGCAGTTCGAGACAGCCCTCGGCCCTCCACTTT CASSSRQPSALHF
TRBJ2-5 TRBV5-1 once TRBD2 TGCGCCAGCAGCACCCGGGGGGGAACGGCCCAAGAGACCCAGTACTTC CASSTRGGTAQETQYF
TRBJ1-4 TRBV7-9 NA TRBD1 TGTGCCAGCAGCTTACCGTCCCGGGACAGGTTGAGGGAAAAACTGTTTTTT CASSLPSRDRLREKLFF
TRBJ1-1 TRBV3-1/TRBV3-2 NA TRBD1 TGTGCCAGCAGTCTTGGGACAGGGGGATCGGGCACTGAAGCTTTCTTT CASSLGTGGSGTEAFF
TRBJ2-2 TRBV11-2 NA NA TGTGCCAGCAGCTTATGGGGCGCGAACACCGGGGAGCTGTTTTTT CASSLWGANTGELFF
TRBJ1-5 TRBV10-3 NA TRBD1 TGTGCCATCAGTGGGGACAGTAGCAATCAGCCCCAGCATTTT CAISGDSSNQPQHF
TRBJ1-2 TRBV28 NA NA TGTGCCAGCAGTCAACAGGTGGGTGGAGGCTACACCTTC CASSQQVGGGYTF
TRBJ2-5 TRBV11-2 NA NA TGTGCCAGCAGCCCTAGCAACGCAATGTATGAGACCCAGTACTTC CASSPSNAMYETQYF
TRBJ1-5 TRBV28 NA NA TGTGCCAGCAGGCCTCCAGGGAGGGGGAATCAGCCCCAGCATTTT CASRPPGRGNQPQHF
TRBJ1-3 TRBV9 NA NA TGTGCCAGCGGTGATCTCCGGAACACCATATATTTT CASGDLRNTIYF
TRBJ2-7 TRBV27 NA TRBD1 TGTGCCAGCGCCTACAGGGGGCGCGGGGAGCAGTACTTC CASAYRGRGEQYF
TRBJ1-1 TRBV30 few NA TGTGCCTGGAGTCCCGGGGGCACTGAAGCTTTCTTT CAWSPGGTEAFF
TRBJ2-5 TRBV7-8 NA NA TGTGCCAGCAGCCCCACGGGAGTGAGGGAGACCCAGTACTTC CASSPTGVRETQYF
TRBJ1-1 TRBV5-5 NA TRBD1 TGTGCCAGCAGCCCGGGGACAGGGATCGCCCCGAACACTGAAGCTTTCTTT CASSPGTGIAPNTEAFF
TRBJ1-1 TRBV28 NA TRBD1 TGTGCCAGCAGTAAAAGGACAGGGCTTCTGCACACTGAAGCTTTCTTT CASSKRTGLLHTEAFF
TRBJ1-1 TRBV6-7 NA TRBD1 TGTGCCAGCAGTTCGGGACAGGGGGGGACTGAAGCTTTCTTT CASSSGQGGTEAFF
TRBJ2-1 TRBV6-5 NA TRBD2 TGTGCCAGCAGATTAGCGGGGGGGCCCTACAATGAGCAGTTCTTC CASRLAGGPYNEQFF
TRBJ1-5 TRBV30 NA NA TGTGCCTGGAGTGGCCGACAGTATAGCAATCAGCCCCAGCATTTT CAWSGRQYSNQPQHF
TRBJ2-1 TRBV7-2 NA NA TGTGCCAGCAGCTTAAACCGCGACAGCTACAATGAGCAGTTCTTC CASSLNRDSYNEQFF
TRBJ1-1 TRBV3-1/TRBV3-2 NA NA TGTGCCAGCAGCCAAGTCTCGGGGGGTGAAGCTTTCTTT CASSQVSGGEAFF
TRBJ2-1 TRBV7-6 once NA TGTGCCAGCAGCTTAGGACTAGGTGGGAGCTCCTACAATGAGCAGTTCTTC CASSLGLGGSSYNEQFF
TRBJ2-3 TRBV18 NA TRBD2 TGTGCCAGCTCACCACTCGGCGGGGGGGCCAGAGATACGCAGTATTTT CASSPLGGGARDTQYF
TRBJ2-3 TRBV5-1 once TRBD2 TGCGCCAGCAGCTTTTTCCCAGCTGGCGGGGGTACCACAGATACGCAGTATTTT CASSFFPAGGGTTDTQYF
TRBJ2-5 TRBV19 NA TRBD2 TGTGCCAGTAGGCATATAGCGGGAAGCGTGGAGACCCAGTACTTC CASRHIAGSVETQYF
TRBJ2-1 TRBV5-4 NA NA TGTGCCAGCAGCTTTGGTATAGAGGGAACCTACAATGAGCAGTTCTTC CASSFGIEGTYNEQFF
TRBJ2-4 TRBV19 few NA TGTGCCAGTAGTATAGTAGGTCAGGGAGGAAACATTCAGTACTTC CASSIVGQGGNIQYF
TRBJ2-7 TRBV5-1 NA TRBD2 TGCGCCAGCAGCTTGAGAGTGGCGGGGGGATCCTACGAGCAGTACTTC CASSLRVAGGSYEQYF
TRBJ2-3 TRBV6-5 NA NA TGTGCCAGCAGGGAGGGACTCTTCACAGATACGCAGTATTTT CASREGLFTDTQYF
TRBJ2-3 TRBV7-9 NA NA TGTGCCAGCAGCTTAACTTCCCCTAGCGGCACAGATACGCAGTATTTT CASSLTSPSGTDTQYF
TRBJ2-5 TRBV3-1/TRBV3-2 few TRBD1 TGTGCCAGCAGCCACTGGACAGGGGACCACGGGACCCAGTACTTC CASSHWTGDHGTQYF